This entry is about one TCR beta chain. Germline V gives CDR1 SQVTM, CDR2 ANQGSEA. Trimming removed 4 bases at V and 8 bases at J, with 12 bases between. The CDR3 covers 13 residues. Profiled with immunoSEQ multiplex PCR; TCRdb holds only in-frame clones, not every one. In the table there are hundreds of thousands of clones, roughly 87% of which are singletons. These data originate in a study of blood T cell repertoires in COVID-19. This sequence joins TRBV29-1 and TRBJ1-6, with D possibly TRBD1 on 6 matching bases. Material for sequencing was PBMCs or T cells enriched from blood (not recorded which). This receptor was obtained from a woman in her 30s who had recovered from COVID-19. The CDR3 DNA sequence: TGCAGCGTTGGTGTAGGGGGAGATTCACCCCTCCACTTT. It codes for CSVGVGGDSPLHF.